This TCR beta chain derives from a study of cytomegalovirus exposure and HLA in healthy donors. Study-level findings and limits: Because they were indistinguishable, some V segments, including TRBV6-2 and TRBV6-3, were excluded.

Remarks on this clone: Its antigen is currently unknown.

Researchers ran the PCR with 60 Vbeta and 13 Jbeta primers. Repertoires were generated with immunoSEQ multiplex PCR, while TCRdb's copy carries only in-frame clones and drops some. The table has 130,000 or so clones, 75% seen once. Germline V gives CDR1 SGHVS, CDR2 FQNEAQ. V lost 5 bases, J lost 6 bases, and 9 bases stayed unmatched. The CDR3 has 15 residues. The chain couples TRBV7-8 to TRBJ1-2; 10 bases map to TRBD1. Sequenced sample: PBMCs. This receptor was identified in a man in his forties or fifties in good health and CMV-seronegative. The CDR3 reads CASSLLGQGEDGYTF. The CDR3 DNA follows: TGTGCCAGCAGCCTACTAGGACAGGGGGAGGATGGCTACACCTTC.